Listed below are T cell receptor beta chains from one sample, sequenced in a study of blood T cell repertoires in COVID-19. TCRdb's copy holds only in-frame clones and misses some; the assay was immunoSEQ multiplex PCR. There are around 51,000 clones in the sample; about 86% occur only once, and about 4% lies in the top ten. Sequenced sample: peripheral blood. These receptors all come from a man aged 80 or over with active COVID-19. CDR3s include the opening cysteine and the closing phenylalanine or tryptophan. D genes are given only for firm matches. Clone size is shown for a subset of rows, as once, few, many or a class of expanded clone.

d_call j_call clone_size v_call cdr3_aa cdr3_nt
. TRBJ1-5 few TRBV5-1 CASSPKTGDQPQHF TGCGCCAGCAGCCCCAAAACGGGAGATCAGCCCCAGCATTTT
. TRBJ2-1 . TRBV7-8 CASSLSRLRWFF TGTGCCAGCAGCTTAAGCCGACTCCGGTGGTTCTTC
TRBD1 TRBJ1-2 . TRBV3-1/TRBV3-2 CASSLDRVRGYTF TGTGCCAGCAGTTTGGACAGGGTTAGAGGCTACACCTTC
TRBD1 TRBJ2-5 . TRBV7-2 CASSFQGANRETQYF TGTGCCAGCAGCTTTCAGGGGGCCAACAGGGAGACCCAGTACTTC
TRBD1 TRBJ2-3 . TRBV28 CASSTNRDRVTDTQYF TGTGCCAGCAGTACAAACCGGGACAGGGTAACAGATACGCAGTATTTT
. TRBJ1-5 . TRBV12-5 CASGLIPQVQPQHF TGTGCTAGTGGTTTGATCCCACAGGTCCAGCCCCAGCATTTT
TRBD2 TRBJ2-2 . TRBV5-6 CASSWTSGRSGELFF TGTGCCAGCAGCTGGACTAGCGGGAGATCCGGGGAGCTGTTTTTT
. TRBJ2-3 . TRBV6-5 CASREGFTDTQYF TGTGCCAGCAGGGAGGGCTTCACAGATACGCAGTATTTT
. TRBJ2-3 . TRBV9 CASSPRGWEGSTDTQYF TGTGCCAGCAGCCCGAGGGGGTGGGAGGGAAGCACAGATACGCAGTATTTT
. TRBJ2-1 once TRBV24-1 CATSDNIGSSYNEQFF TGTGCCACCAGTGACAACATCGGGAGCTCCTACAATGAGCAGTTCTTC
TRBD2 TRBJ2-2 . TRBV5-1 CASSLGAQGLATGELFF TGCGCCAGCAGCTTGGGGGCCCAGGGACTAGCAACCGGGGAGCTGTTTTTT
. TRBJ2-6 few TRBV12-3/TRBV12-4 CASSGTGANVLTF TGTGCCAGCAGCGGGACTGGGGCCAACGTCCTGACTTTC
. TRBJ1-4 . TRBV9 CASSAGTGGGGTNEKLFF TGTGCCAGCAGCGCCGGGACTGGAGGCGGGGGGACTAATGAAAAACTGTTTTTT
TRBD1 TRBJ1-2 . TRBV10-3 CAISDRRTGSDGYTF TGTGCCATCAGTGACCGCCGGACAGGGTCGGATGGCTACACCTTC
. TRBJ2-1 few TRBV3-1/TRBV3-2 CASSQGFRVRGNEQFF TGTGCCAGCAGCCAAGGGTTCAGGGTACGAGGCAATGAGCAGTTCTTC
TRBD2 TRBJ2-1 . TRBV4-1 CASSQLLAASYNEQFF TGCGCCAGCAGCCAATTGCTAGCGGCCTCCTACAATGAGCAGTTCTTC
TRBD2 TRBJ2-1 . TRBV7-9 CASSSIPGLAGDEQFF TGTGCCAGCAGCTCAATACCGGGACTAGCGGGAGATGAGCAGTTCTTC
TRBD1 TRBJ2-7 . TRBV9 CASSGGTGVYEQYF TGTGCCAGCAGCGGGGGGACAGGAGTCTACGAGCAGTACTTC
. TRBJ2-2 . TRBV14 CASSTLGSGNTGELFF TGTGCCAGCAGCACCCTGGGTAGCGGGAACACCGGGGAGCTGTTTTTT
TRBD2 TRBJ2-7 . TRBV28 CASSFHLAVLTYEQYF TGTGCCAGCAGTTTTCATCTAGCGGTCCTTACCTACGAGCAGTACTTC
. TRBJ1-6 . TRBV2 CASSLGAPRNNSPLHF TGTGCCAGCAGTCTAGGGGCTCCAAGGAATAATTCACCCCTCCACTTT
. TRBJ1-4 . TRBV4-3 CASSQTGTQRNEKLFF TGCGCCAGCAGCCAAACAGGGACGCAGCGAAATGAAAAACTGTTTTTT
TRBD1 TRBJ2-1 . TRBV7-2 CASSLRQGGFGYNEQFF TGTGCCAGCAGCTTAAGACAGGGGGGATTTGGCTACAATGAGCAGTTCTTC
. TRBJ2-1 once TRBV28 CASMGAGRSSYNEQFF TGTGCCAGCATGGGAGCCGGACGGTCCTCCTACAATGAGCAGTTCTTC
TRBD2 TRBJ2-6 . TRBV5-1 CASSPGDSPGGLDLTF TGCGCCAGCAGCCCCGGCGACAGCCCGGGGGGATTGGACCTGACTTTC
. TRBJ1-3 . TRBV9 CASSLAGERVGNTIYF TGTGCCAGCAGCCTTGCGGGGGAAAGGGTAGGAAACACCATATATTTT
. TRBJ2-4 . TRBV7-2 CASSLGGGRGNIQYF TGTGCCAGCAGCTTAGGGGGGGGGCGCGGTAACATTCAGTACTTC
. TRBJ2-7 few TRBV13 CASSPHRVFHEQYF TGTGCCAGCAGCCCCCACAGGGTTTTCCACGAGCAGTACTTC
TRBD2 TRBJ2-7 . TRBV9 CASSISSGSGYEQYF TGTGCCAGCAGCATATCTAGCGGGAGCGGGTACGAGCAGTACTTC
TRBD1 TRBJ1-2 . TRBV28 CASRRYDRVVYGYTF TGTGCCAGCAGACGATACGACAGGGTCGTATATGGCTACACCTTC
. TRBJ2-4 . TRBV5-5 CASSFHSGQAKNIQYF TGTGCCAGCAGCTTCCATAGCGGACAAGCCAAAAACATTCAGTACTTC
. TRBJ1-3 . TRBV10-3 CAISEIGISGNTIYF TGTGCCATCAGTGAGATCGGGATCTCTGGAAACACCATATATTTT
. TRBJ1-2 . TRBV27 CASSSPRRGAGYGYTF TGTGCCAGCAGTTCCCCCCGCAGGGGCGCTGGCTATGGCTACACCTTC
. TRBJ2-1 once TRBV6-2/TRBV6-3 CASSSPSKNYNEQFF TGTGCCAGCAGTTCTCCTAGCAAGAATTACAATGAGCAGTTCTTC
. TRBJ1-5 . TRBV12-5 CASGLADQPQHF TGTGCTAGTGGTTTGGCCGATCAGCCCCAGCATTTT
. TRBJ1-2 . TRBV10-3 CAISDPDSNYGYTF TGTGCCATCAGTGACCCCGACAGTAACTATGGCTACACCTTC
. TRBJ1-1 . TRBV11-2 CASSKITNLDTEAFF TGTGCCAGCAGCAAAATTACAAATCTCGACACTGAAGCTTTCTTT
. TRBJ2-7 . TRBV6-2/TRBV6-3 CASSYETATGSSYEQYF TGTGCCAGCAGTTACGAGACGGCGACTGGAAGCTCCTACGAGCAGTACTTC
. TRBJ2-1 . TRBV7-6 CASSLGGWSSYNEQFF TGTGCCAGCAGCTTAGGTGGGTGGAGCTCCTACAATGAGCAGTTCTTC
TRBD1 TRBJ2-7 . TRBV6-2/TRBV6-3 CASSSRDRGYEQYF TGTGCCAGCAGTTCTCGGGACAGGGGCTACGAGCAGTACTTC
. TRBJ2-7 . TRBV13 CASSLQFWAGSNEQYF TGTGCCAGCAGCTTACAATTTTGGGCAGGGTCTAACGAGCAGTACTTC
. TRBJ1-2 . TRBV28 CASSLSSLTSLDTF TGTGCCAGCAGTTTATCGAGTCTTACTTCCCTAGACACCTTC
TRBD1 TRBJ2-6 . TRBV5-1 CASSPTGINSGANVLTF TGCGCCAGCAGCCCGACAGGGATAAACTCTGGGGCCAACGTCCTGACTTTC
. TRBJ2-3 . TRBV30 CAWGPVDTQYF TGTGCCTGGGGCCCTGTGGATACGCAGTATTTT
. TRBJ1-4 . TRBV9 CASSSGDSPGEKLFF TGTGCCAGCAGCTCGGGAGACTCCCCGGGAGAAAAACTGTTTTTT
. TRBJ1-2 . TRBV19 CASSTPRGGVDYGYTF TGTGCCAGTAGTACCCCCCGTGGGGGGGTTGACTATGGCTACACCTTC
TRBD1 TRBJ2-1 once TRBV19 CASSRTGGASYNEQFF TGTGCCAGTAGTAGGACAGGGGGTGCCTCCTACAATGAGCAGTTCTTC
. TRBJ2-3 . TRBV18 CASSPGRFFDTDTQYF TGTGCCAGCTCACCTGGCAGATTCTTCGACACAGATACGCAGTATTTT
TRBD1 TRBJ2-3 . TRBV12-3/TRBV12-4 CASSTDRGYTQYF TGTGCCAGCAGTACGGACAGGGGTTATACGCAGTATTTT
. TRBJ2-5 once TRBV10-2 CASSGGNIGAGETQYF TGCGCCAGCAGTGGTGGGAATATTGGAGCGGGAGAGACCCAGTACTTC
. TRBJ1-1 . TRBV2 CASSVRMNTEAFF TGTGCCAGCAGTGTCAGGATGAACACTGAAGCTTTCTTT
. TRBJ2-7 . TRBV27 CASRDYYEQYF TGTGCCAGCAGGGACTACTACGAGCAGTACTTC
TRBD1 TRBJ1-2 few TRBV27 CASSLQQGGYGYTF TGTGCCAGCAGCCTACAACAGGGGGGCTATGGCTACACCTTC